The 24 T cell receptor beta chains reported below all come from one sample, sequenced in a study of control samples from healthy donors and cancer patients. Method: immunoSEQ multiplex PCR; TCRdb's copy keeps in-frame clones and lacks some. The sample holds some 90,000 clones; approximately 90% are singletons and the top ten take about 1.3%. The sequencing sample was made of blood. These receptors were collected from a woman aged 45-65 years in good health.

The rearrangement links TRBV5-4 to TRBJ1-1, with a tentative D call TRBD1 (5 bases). The CDR3 loop spans 14 amino acids. Germline V gene lookup returns CDR1 SGHNT and CDR2 YYREEE (reference sequence). V was clipped by 9 bases and J by 1 base, with 16 bases between them. The CDR3 spells CAISRVGPNTEAFF. In DNA, the CDR3 is TGTGCCATCTCTCGGGTGGGACCGAACACTGAAGCTTTCTTT.

This chain links TRBV7-3 with TRBJ2-5, with 8 bases aligning to TRBD2. Germline CDR1 SGHTA, CDR2 FQGTGA. J gave up 1 base and V 5 bases, and 0 bases lay outside the gene matches. The CDR3 sequence is 13 residues long. The CDR3 coding sequence is TGTGCCAGCAGCACTAGCGGCCAAGAGACCCAGTACTTC. It yields the protein CASSTSGQETQYF.

The chain joins TRBV7-8 to TRBJ2-3; D may be TRBD2 (6 bases). Germline lookup yields CDR1 SGHVS and CDR2 FQNEAQ. The V end lost 4 bases, the J end lost 1 base, and 27 bases lay between the germline ends. This CDR3 comprises 20 residues. In DNA, the CDR3 is TGTGCCAGCAGCTCCCGACTAGGGATCATCTCCTCCCAGGGCACAGATACGCAGTATTTT. This sequence encodes CASSSRLGIISSQGTDTQYF. Supplemented by reference TRBV7-8 and TRBJ2-3, the full variable domain reads GAGVSQSPRYKVAKRGQDVALRCDPISGHVSLFWYQQALGQGPEFLTYFQNEAQLDKSGLPSDRFFAERPEGSVSTLKIQRTQQEDSAVYLCASSSRLGIISSQGTDTQYFGPGTRLTVL.

This clone was recorded once. The rearrangement joins TRBV15 to TRBJ1-1; D might be TRBD1 (5 bases). Per the germline V gene, CDR1 is LNHNV and CDR2 is YYDKDF (reference sequence). The CDR3 is 15 residues long. V lost 0 bases and J 5 bases, leaving 13 bases between the germline ends. This CDR3 is CATSRDLTVVTEAFF. CDR3 bases: TGTGCCACCAGCAGAGACTTGACAGTTGTGACTGAAGCTTTCTTT. Full variable domain (remainder filled in from reference TRBV15 and TRBJ1-1): DAMVIQNPRYQVTQFGKPVTLSCSQTLNHNVMYWYQQKSSQAPKLLFHYYDKDFNNEADTPDNFQSRRPNTSFCFLDIRSPGLGDTAMYLCATSRDLTVVTEAFFGQGTRLTVV.

The rearrangement links TRBV14 to TRBJ2-4; D gene ambiguous. In germline, CDR1 is SGHDN, CDR2 FVKESK. This CDR3 has 16 residues. The ends were cut back, 3 bases at V and 0 bases at J, with 12 bases in the middle. CDR3 sequence reads: CASSQGSNLAKNIQYF. In nucleotides, the CDR3 is TGTGCCAGCAGCCAGGGTAGTAATTTAGCCAAAAACATTCAGTACTTC.

The rearrangement joins TRBV7-3 to TRBJ2-3; 7 nucleotides match TRBD2. The CDR3 contains 15 residues. Germline loops: CDR1 SGHTA, CDR2 FQGTGA. V lost 5 bases to trimming and J lost 1 base; unmatched junction nucleotides: 6. The CDR3 loop reads CASSAPAGRTDTQYF. The DNA for the CDR3 is TGTGCCAGCAGCGCCCCAGCGGGACGCACAGATACGCAGTATTTT.

In its sample, this clone was seen a few times. V gene TRBV20-1 combines with J gene TRBJ1-2; D uncertain. This CDR3 has 14 amino acids. V lost 3 bases to trimming and J lost 0 bases, with 11 bases between them. CDR1 is DFQATT, CDR2 SNEGSKA, per germline (reference sequence). The CDR3 DNA follows: TGCAGTGCTAGTACGAGGGAGACTAACTATGGCTACACCTTC. Translated, it gives CSASTRETNYGYTF.

This clone was seen a handful of times. V usage is TRBV5-4 and J usage is TRBJ2-6, with unresolved D. The CDR3 consists of 17 residues. Germline-derived CDR1 and CDR2 are SGHNT and YYREEE (reference sequence). The V and J ends lost 4 bases and 0 bases respectively, with 14 bases between them. CDR3 amino acids: CASSPFSFISGANVLTF. As DNA, the CDR3 is TGTGCCAGCAGCCCATTCTCTTTTATCTCTGGGGCCAACGTCCTGACTTTC.

CDR3 protein: CASLPSGSTDTQYF. CDR3 DNA sequence: TGTGCCAGCCTTCCAAGCGGGAGCACAGATACGCAGTATTTT. The V call is TRBV7-2, the J call TRBJ2-3; tentatively, D is TRBD2 (6 bases). The germline V gene has CDR1 SGHTA and CDR2 FQGNSA. The CDR3 has 14 amino acids. Trimming cost V 8 bases and J 0 bases, with 12 bases left between them. The variable domain in full, with the rest retrieved from reference TRBV7-2 and TRBJ2-3, is GAGVSQSPSNKVTEKGKDVELRCDPISGHTALYWYRQSLGQGLEFLIYFQGNSAPDKSGLPSDRFSAERTGGSVSTLTIQRTQQEDSAVYLCASLPSGSTDTQYFGPGTRLTVL.

The chain links TRBV7-9 to TRBJ1-5; D is ambiguous. Germline V gene data show CDR1 as SEHNR and CDR2 as FQNEAQ (reference sequence). CDR3 size: 15 residues. The ends were cut back, 4 bases at V and 2 bases at J, with 12 bases in the middle. The CDR3 here is CASSYEYEGNQPQHF. DNA of the CDR3: TGTGCCAGCAGCTATGAGTACGAGGGCAATCAGCCCCAGCATTTT.

The gene calls are TRBV3-1 (or the pseudogene TRBV3-2) and TRBJ2-5; the D is unclear. V lost 4 bases and J 5 bases, leaving 11 bases between the germline ends. The CDR3 consists of 13 residues. Germline V gene sequence: CDR1 LGHDT, CDR2 YNNKEL (reference sequence). CDR3 sequence reads: CASSRVIGETQYF. The CDR3 DNA is TGTGCCAGCAGCCGTGTCATCGGGGAGACCCAGTACTTC.

This clone was seen just once. The chain carries TRBV7-3 and TRBJ1-1, with D perhaps TRBD1 (5 bases). Germline assignment: CDR1 SGHTA and CDR2 FQGTGA. Trimming removed 2 bases from V and 8 bases from J, with 15 bases in between. The CDR3 totals 14 residues. CDR3 sequence reads: CASSLRPGTGEAFF. The CDR3 DNA reads TGTGCCAGCAGCTTACGGCCAGGGACGGGCGAAGCTTTCTTT. Drawing the rest from reference TRBV7-3 and TRBJ1-1, the complete variable domain is GAGVSQTPSNKVTEKGKYVELRCDPISGHTALYWYRQSLGQGPEFLIYFQGTGAADDSGLPNDRFFAVRPEGSVSTLKIQRTERGDSAVYLCASSLRPGTGEAFFGQGTRLTVV.

V usage is TRBV7-9 and J usage is TRBJ2-5, with D possibly TRBD1 on 6 matching bases. The ends were cut back, 2 bases at V and 0 bases at J, with 13 bases in the middle. CDR3 length: 16 residues. Germline loops: CDR1 SEHNR, CDR2 FQNEAQ (reference sequence). In DNA form, the CDR3 reads TGTGCCAGCAGCTTAAGGGCTGGGACACACCAAGAGACCCAGTACTTC. Translating it yields CASSLRAGTHQETQYF.

This rearrangement joins TRBV7-9 to TRBJ2-7; 12 positions match TRBD1. The CDR3 is 14 residues long. The J segment lost 11 bases and the V segment lost 5 bases, leaving 10 bases of the junction unmatched. The germline V gene encodes CDR1 SEHNR and CDR2 FQNEAQ (reference sequence). The CDR3, as DNA: TGTGCCAGCAGCCCTCACGTCGGGACAGGGGGCGAGTACTTC. Translation: CASSPHVGTGGEYF.

This rearrangement joins TRBV29-1 to TRBJ1-1; 9 bases map to TRBD1. The CDR3 totals 15 residues. Germline lookup yields CDR1 SQVTM and CDR2 ANQGSEA. V trimming: 6 bases; J trimming: 1 base; junction bases outside the gene matches: 9. CDR3 DNA: TGCAGCGTCATCCCGGGACAGGGTACGAACACTGAAGCTTTCTTT. Its protein is CSVIPGQGTNTEAFF.

The CDR3, as DNA: TGTGCCAGCAGCATCCCGCCCGGGACCAGGGGCCTACCGGGCTATGGCTACACCTTC. Translation: CASSIPPGTRGLPGYGYTF. This chain links TRBV4-2 with TRBJ1-2; tentatively, D is TRBD1 (6 bases). Germline lookup yields CDR1 LGHNA and CDR2 YNFKEQ. The CDR3 runs to 19 residues. The V and J ends lost 5 bases and 4 bases respectively, with 29 bases between them.

In its sample, this clone ranks as medium-sized. The CDR3 loop reads CASSEGQGADTQYF. DNA for the CDR3: TGTGCCAGCAGTGAGGGACAGGGGGCAGATACGCAGTATTTT. The genes are TRBV6-4 and TRBJ2-3; 11 bases align to TRBD1. V shed 3 bases and J 4 bases; nucleotides not matched to a gene: 0. Germline values: CDR1 MRHNA, CDR2 SNTAGT. CDR3 size: 14 residues.

The chain recombines TRBV5-4 with TRBJ2-5; 13 bases match TRBD2. CDR3 length: 18 amino acids. With 4 bases clipped from V and 2 bases from J, the junction kept 11 bases outside the gene matches. In germline, CDR1 is SGHNT, CDR2 YYREEE (reference sequence). CDR3 sequence (DNA): TGTGCCAGCAGCCCAGGGACTAGCGGGGCTCCGTCACAAGAGACCCAGTACTTC. As protein: CASSPGTSGAPSQETQYF.

This chain uses TRBV6-5 with TRBJ1-5; D gene ambiguous. V lost 4 bases and J lost 0, with 10 bases in between. Germline V gene sequence: CDR1 MNHEY, CDR2 SVGAGI. CDR3 length equals 15 residues. The CDR3 sequence is CASSLTGNSNQPQHF. CDR3 DNA sequence: TGTGCCAGCAGTTTAACCGGAAATAGCAATCAGCCCCAGCATTTT.

This chain joins TRBV7-3 and TRBJ2-5, with TRBD2 matching 10 bases. Germline loops: CDR1 SGHTA, CDR2 FQGTGA. Losses at the gene ends were 5 bases for V and 2 bases for J; bases not matched to a gene: 5. This CDR3 comprises 15 residues. CDR3 sequence reads: CASSPVSGGQETQYF. The CDR3 DNA follows: TGTGCCAGCAGCCCCGTTAGCGGGGGGCAAGAGACCCAGTACTTC.

CDR3 nucleotide sequence: TGTGCCACCAGCGGACCCCGACCCCGGGGCTCTTCCTACAATGAGCAGTTCTTC. Amino acids: CATSGPRPRGSSYNEQFF. V is TRBV15 and J is TRBJ2-1, with D perhaps matching TRBD1 or TRBD2 (5 bases each). This CDR3 comprises 18 residues. Germline V gene lookup returns CDR1 LNHNV and CDR2 YYDKDF (reference sequence). V shed 5 bases and J shed 1 base, with 21 bases lying between them.

The rearrangement uses TRBV9 and TRBJ1-1; no clear D. Trimming pared 0 bases from V and 3 bases from J, leaving 9 bases between. This CDR3 is 14 amino acids long. Germline-derived CDR1 and CDR2 are SGDLS and YYNGEE. The CDR3 DNA is TGTGCCAGCAGCGTAGACAATCGGGACACTGAAGCTTTCTTT. Translated: CASSVDNRDTEAFF. Complete variable domain (other parts from reference TRBV9 and TRBJ1-1): DSGVTQTPKHLITATGQRVTLRCSPRSGDLSVYWYQQSLDQGLQFLIQYYNGEERAKGNILERFSAQQFPDLHSELNLSSLELGDSALYFCASSVDNRDTEAFFGQGTRLTVV.

This rearrangement joins TRBV7-9 to TRBJ2-5; D possibly corresponds to TRBD2 (6 bases). The CDR3 spans 16 residues. Germline values: CDR1 SEHNR, CDR2 FQNEAQ (reference sequence). Deletions cut 5 bases from V and 5 bases from J, with 21 bases between. The CDR3 reads CASSRGSGPTRETQYF. The CDR3 DNA sequence: TGTGCCAGCAGCCGGGGAAGCGGGCCTACCAGGGAGACCCAGTACTTC.

V gene TRBV5-1 combines with J gene TRBJ1-1; 9 nucleotides match TRBD1. Unmatched junction bases numbered 4, after V lost 4 bases and J lost 3 bases. The germline gives CDR1 SGHRS, CDR2 YFSETQ. The length of the CDR3 is 14 residues. CDR3 sequence reads: CASSDDRGYTEAFF. CDR3 sequence (DNA): TGCGCCAGCAGCGACGACAGGGGGTACACTGAAGCTTTCTTT.